Sequencing of this TCR beta chain was carried out in a study of blood T cell repertoires in COVID-19. Whole-study context: Whether acute or convalescent, the COVID-19 samples came from the United States, Italy and Spain. The cDNA or gDNA used as material had been derived from T cells, B-cell-depleted T cells, or PBMCs.

Original data processing: By means of reference gene primer amplification, nucleated cell counts were estimated. TCRdb's copy holds only in-frame clones and misses some; the assay was immunoSEQ multiplex PCR. The V and J calls and clone size come from that table; D and trimming were worked out from the DNA. Among around 100,000 clones, around four fifths were seen once, and the ten largest hold approximately 29%. Germline V gene sequence: CDR1 SEHNR, CDR2 FQNEAQ (reference sequence). This CDR3 has 15 amino acids. V was clipped by 5 bases and J by 6 bases, with 16 bases between them. The chain recombines TRBV7-9 with TRBJ2-2, with D tentatively TRBD1 (6 bases). Material: peripheral blood. The clonotype comes from an older man with active or convalescent COVID-19. The CDR3 sequence is CASSPRQAPAGELFF. CDR3 bases: TGTGCCAGCAGCCCCCGACAGGCTCCCGCCGGGGAGCTGTTTTTT.